This T cell receptor beta chain was sequenced during a study of monozygotic twins with inflammatory bowel disease. Study-level results: IBD patients share fewer clonotypes with other people than healthy twins do, especially with disease activity. IBD-affected twins scored below their healthy co-twins in TCRbeta diversity (inverse Simpson).

Comment on this clonotype: Its target is unknown.

CDR3 length equals 13 residues. Germline CDR1 reads MNHEY; CDR2 reads SVGAGI. There were eight separate reactions per sample in which cDNA was made. TCRdb re-called the 5' RACE reads; every CDR3 protein appears as one record, without DNA. The sample totals over 200,000 distinct CDR3 sequences. The chain carries TRBV6-5 and TRBJ2-2. This TCR came from a human donor with ulcerative colitis or Crohn's disease, or a healthy co-twin of an affected twin (not recorded which). Specimen: blood. CDR3 amino acids: CASSLQDNGELFF.